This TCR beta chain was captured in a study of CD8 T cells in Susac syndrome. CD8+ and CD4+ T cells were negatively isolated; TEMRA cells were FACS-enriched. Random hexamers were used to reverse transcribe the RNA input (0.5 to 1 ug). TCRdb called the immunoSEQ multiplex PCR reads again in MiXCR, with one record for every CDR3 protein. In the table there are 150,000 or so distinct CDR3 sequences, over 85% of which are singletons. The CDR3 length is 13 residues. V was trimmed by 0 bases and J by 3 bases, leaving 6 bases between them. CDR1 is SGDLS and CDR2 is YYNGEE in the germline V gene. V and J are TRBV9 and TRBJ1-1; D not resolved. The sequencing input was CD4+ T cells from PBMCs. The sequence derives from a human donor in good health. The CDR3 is CASSVVLDTEAFF. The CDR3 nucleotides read TGTGCCAGCAGCGTAGTTTTAGACACTGAAGCTTTCTTT.